The entry below describes one TCR beta chain. Time point indicated: sample taken at primary tumor resection. Researchers sequenced whole RNA taken from tumor, nontumor lung or frozen PBMC without sorting. The donors comprised about 74 untreated early-stage non-small cell lung cancer patients. The sample is drawn from a study of spatial heterogeneity in lung cancer. TCRdb re-called the 5' RACE reads through MiXCR, storing one row per CDR3 protein. The table lists around 92,000 distinct CDR3 sequences, approximately 12% of them singletons. The receptor's source is a male donor with early-stage non-small cell lung cancer. The sequencing here drew on PBMCs, taken at surgery.

DNA for the CDR3: TGTGCCAGCAGTTACTTTTACGGGGGCGCGAGAAACACTGAAGCTTTCTTT. Its protein is CASSYFYGGARNTEAFF. The V and J genes are TRBV6-2 or TRBV6-3 and TRBJ1-1, with a possible D match to TRBD1 (6 bases). CDR1 is MNHEY, CDR2 SVGEGT, per germline. Trimming stripped 1 base from V and 2 bases from J, with 17 bases between. CDR3 length equals 17 residues.